The rows below give T cell receptor beta chains drawn from one sample of a study of CD4 T cell repertoires in COVID-19. Generated by immunoSEQ multiplex PCR, the TCRdb table keeps only in-frame clones and is missing some. The data show 20,000 to 25,000 clones, with roughly 84% seen just once and almost 0.6% held by the top ten. This specimen was central memory CD4+ T cells from blood, taken before the COVID-19 pandemic. These receptor sequences come from a human donor who had COVID-19. Both conserved end residues are part of each CDR3. A D gene is named only where the DNA matches it firmly. The listing skips clone size in some rows; elsewhere it reads once, few, many or a size class.

TRBJ2-5 | NA | TRBV2 | NA | TGTGCCAGCAGTAAAAACAGTGGGGAGACCCAGTACTTC | CASSKNSGETQYF
TRBJ2-1 | NA | TRBV2 | TRBD2 | TGTGCCAGCAGCCGAGCGGGGGTGAGCTCCTACAATGAGCAGTTCTTC | CASSRAGVSSYNEQFF
TRBJ2-2 | NA | TRBV7-6 | TRBD1 | TGTGCCAGCAGTCCCCGTCCGGGACAGAGAAACACCGGGGAGCTGTTTTTT | CASSPRPGQRNTGELFF
TRBJ1-3 | few | TRBV19 | NA | TGTGCCAGTGCGGGGGGATTTGGAAACACCATATATTTT | CASAGGFGNTIYF
TRBJ2-2 | few | TRBV29-1 | NA | TGCAGCGCAGAACAGTACGCGGGCGGGGAGCTGTTTTTT | CSAEQYAGGELFF
TRBJ2-3 | NA | TRBV5-1 | TRBD2 | TGCGCCAGCAGTAATCCTAGCGGGAGTATAAATACGCAGTATTTT | CASSNPSGSINTQYF
TRBJ1-1 | NA | TRBV12-5 | NA | TGTGCTAGTGGCCCGGACAGTATGTACGCTTTCTTT | CASGPDSMYAFF
TRBJ1-3 | NA | TRBV7-2 | NA | TGTGCCAGCAGCTTAGCGACAGGTTCTGGAAACACCATATATTTT | CASSLATGSGNTIYF
TRBJ2-1 | NA | TRBV27 | NA | TGTGCCAGCAGTTACGGGAGAAGCTACAATGAGCAGTTCTTC | CASSYGRSYNEQFF
TRBJ2-7 | NA | TRBV7-2 | NA | TGTGCCAGCAGCTTAATCGCAGGCGCTGGGTACGAGCAGTACTTC | CASSLIAGAGYEQYF
TRBJ2-6 | NA | TRBV5-3 | TRBD1 | TGTGCCAGAAGTTGTCCGGACTGGACAGGAACCCTCTCTGGGGCCAACGTCCTGACTTTC | CARSCPDWTGTLSGANVLTF
TRBJ1-1 | NA | TRBV19 | TRBD1 | TGTGCCAGTAGTACTCAGGCCGCAGGGGGCACTGAAGCTTTCTTT | CASSTQAAGGTEAFF
TRBJ2-1 | NA | TRBV5-1 | NA | TGCGCCAGCAGCTTGGGGGCCCCCTACAATGAGCAGTTCTTC | CASSLGAPYNEQFF
TRBJ2-1 | NA | TRBV9 | NA | TGTGCCAGCAGCGTAGGGCCTGGTAATGAGCAGTTCTTC | CASSVGPGNEQFF
TRBJ2-5 | NA | TRBV30 | NA | TGTGCCTGGAGTGTCGTGAGGTCACGGGAGGAGACCCAGTACTTC | CAWSVVRSREETQYF
TRBJ2-1 | NA | TRBV7-8 | NA | TGTGCCAGCAGCCCTCGATATGATAGGCAGTTCTTC | CASSPRYDRQFF
TRBJ2-2 | NA | TRBV12-5 | NA | TGTGCTAGTGGTAGGGGTGACACCGGGGAGCTGTTTTTT | CASGRGDTGELFF
TRBJ2-7 | NA | TRBV6-1 | TRBD2 | TGTGTCAGCTCGCGGCTAGCGGGGCTATACGAGCAGTACTTC | CVSSRLAGLYEQYF
TRBJ2-7 | NA | TRBV6-5 | TRBD2 | TGTGCCAGCAGTTACGGGGGGGTCAGAACCTCCTACGAGCAGTACTTC | CASSYGGVRTSYEQYF
TRBJ2-1 | NA | TRBV19 | NA | TGTGCCAGTCGAGGAGAGGGTGGGGGGTACAATGAGCAGTTCTTC | CASRGEGGGYNEQFF